Below, 32 T cell receptor beta chains from the same sample are listed, as sequenced in a study of tumor and adjacent non-tumor tissue in lung cancer. No cell sorting was done before RNA was extracted from the tissue. Three rounds of nested PCR, following a modified ARM-PCR protocol, produced the TCRbeta library. TCRdb re-called the multiplex PCR reads through MiXCR, storing one row per CDR3 protein. The data hold under 250,000 distinct CDR3 sequences, with about 71% observed a single time. The sequenced material came from lung tumor tissue. These receptors were obtained from a man between 60 and 75 years old with non-small cell lung cancer.

This clonotype was seen ten or more times. The gene calls are TRBV6-6 and TRBJ2-3; the D gene is possibly TRBD2 (5 bases). The CDR3 totals 15 residues. Per germline, CDR1 MNHNY and CDR2 SVGAGI (reference sequence). V shed 2 bases and J shed 1 base, with 10 bases lying between them. The CDR3 coding sequence is TGTGCCAGCAGTTACGTTTCACTAGGCACAGATACGCAGTATTTT. It is translated as CASSYVSLGTDTQYF.

Worth noting for this clonotype: The junction differs from germline at one of its ends, possibly a read error. The genes are TRBV4-2 and TRBJ2-7, with 8 bases matching TRBD2. Germline CDR1 reads LGHNA; CDR2 reads YNFKEQ. This CDR3 has 16 amino acids. Here the CDR3 DNA reads TGTGCCAACAGCCTTACTCGTACTAGCGGATCCTACGAGCAGTACTTC. This codes for CANSLTRTSGSYEQYF.

The gene calls are TRBV12-3 or TRBV12-4 and TRBJ2-7; D is unclear. CDR3 length equals 14 residues. V was shortened by 11 bases and J by 3 bases, with 20 bases between the two germline ends. For the CDR3, the DNA is TGTGCCCGACTTTCTAGGGAAGGAATCTACGAGCAGTACTTC. Its translation is CARLSREGIYEQYF.

About this clonotype itself: A junction end diverges from the germline sequence, so it may reflect a read error. The chain uses TRBV11-2 and TRBJ2-2, with 12 bases that match TRBD2. The CDR3 extends over 16 amino acids. Germline V gene sequence: CDR1 SGHAT, CDR2 FQNNGV. CDR3 protein: CASSPRTSGKTGELFF. The CDR3 DNA reads as TGTGCCAGCAGTCCCCGGACTAGCGGGAAGACCGGGGAGTTGTTTTTT.

Of note for this clonotype: A read error may produce the germline difference seen at one junction end. The CDR3: CASSRGESYGHTF. CDR3 nucleotide sequence: TGTGCCAGCAGTCGGGGGGAGAGCTATGGCCACACCTTT. The rearrangement uses TRBV6-5 and TRBJ1-2; D is perhaps TRBD1 (5 bases). CDR1 is MNHEY and CDR2 is SVGAGI in the germline V gene. CDR3 size: 13 residues.

This clonotype was observed a few times. Germline and junction disagree at one end, which may indicate a read error. This rearrangement joins TRBV20-1 to TRBJ2-3, with TRBD2 matching 10 bases. CDR1 is DFQATT and CDR2 is SNEGSKA in the germline V gene (reference sequence). CDR3 size: 15 residues. The DNA of the CDR3 is TGCAGTACTAGGGGTCAACTAGCGGGGACCGATACGCAGTATTTT. Its translation is CSTRGQLAGTDTQYF.

This clonotype was observed once. This chain connects TRBV6-5 to TRBJ2-1; possibly TRBD2 for D (7 bases). The CDR3 length is 18 residues. Per the germline V gene, CDR1 is MNHEY and CDR2 is SVGAGI. CDR3 bases: TGTACTAGCACTTACGGGAGTTCGGGGGGCTCTAATTACAATGAGCAGTTCTTC. Translating it yields CTSTYGSSGGSNYNEQFF.

V gene TRBV24-1 combines with J gene TRBJ2-3; 7 nucleotides align to TRBD1. The CDR3 has 15 amino acids. The ends lost 2 bases at V and 2 bases at J; junction bases unmatched: 3. In germline, CDR1 is KGHDR, CDR2 SFDVKD. As DNA, the CDR3 is TGTGCCACCAGTGATTCCGGGACAGCCACAGATACGCAGTATTTT. It codes for CATSDSGTATDTQYF.

Remarks on this clonotype: A junction end diverges from the germline sequence, so it may reflect a read error. V gene TRBV12-3 or TRBV12-4 combines with J gene TRBJ2-6, with D possibly matching TRBD1 (5 bases). The CDR3 has 14 residues. This chain's CDR3 is CASSSLDNRNVLSF. CDR3 DNA: TGTGCCAGCAGTTCACTGGACAATAGGAACGTCCTGAGTTTC.

This clonotype was counted a single time. Since the CDR3 does not end with the conserved phenylalanine or tryptophan, this likely comes from a read error. This rearrangement joins TRBV29-1 to TRBJ2-5; 9 bases map to TRBD1. Germline CDR1 SQVTM, CDR2 ANQGSEA. The CDR3 contains 15 residues. The CDR3 DNA reads as TGCAACGTTGAAATGGGGACAGGGTATCAAGAGACCCAGTACTTA. Protein: CNVEMGTGYQETQYL.

For this clonotype: An end of the junction does not agree with germline; a read error may underlie this. The chain recombines TRBV12-3 or TRBV12-4 with TRBJ1-1, with D possibly TRBD1 on 5 matching bases. This CDR3 has 15 residues. The CDR3 bases are TGTGCCAGCGCCCCGACAGTTCTCATGAACACTAAAGCTTTCTTT. Its protein is CASAPTVLMNTKAFF.

The count of this clonotype is one. A junction end diverges from the germline sequence, so it may reflect a read error. The chain carries TRBV29-1 and TRBJ2-3, with D tentatively TRBD1 (5 bases). Germline CDR1 SQVTM, CDR2 ANQGSEA. The CDR3 contains 15 residues. The CDR3 loop reads CCVQRQTLSTDTQYF. CDR3 nucleotides: TGCTGCGTTCAGAGACAGACCCTCAGCACAGATACGCAGTATTTT.

V is TRBV28 and J is TRBJ1-4; D call uncertain. V lost 4 bases, J lost 3 bases, and 12 bases lay in between. CDR3 length: 15 amino acids. CDR1 is MDHEN, CDR2 SYDVKM, per germline. CDR3 DNA sequence: TGTGCCAGCAGTTCTCACTCAAGGGCTAATGAAAAACTGTTTTTT. This sequence encodes CASSSHSRANEKLFF. Based on the CDR3 plus reference TRBV28 and TRBJ1-4, the full variable domain is DVKVTQSSRYLVKRTGEKVFLECVQDMDHENMFWYRQDPGLGLRLIYFSYDVKMKEKGDIPEGYSVSREKKERFSLILESASTNQTSMYLCASSSHSRANEKLFFGSGTQLSVL.

The CDR3 nucleotides are TGCAGTGCTAGAGATCGGTCTAGCAACTACAATGAGCAGTTCTTC. Amino acids: CSARDRSSNYNEQFF. The rearrangement joins TRBV20-1 to TRBJ2-5, with D perhaps TRBD2 (5 bases). The tail of the sequence fits TRBJ2-1 better, so the J call may be wrong. CDR3 length: 15 amino acids. Germline V gene data show CDR1 as DFQATT and CDR2 as SNEGSKA (reference sequence).

The chain is built from TRBV20-1 and TRBJ2-1; D possibly corresponds to TRBD1 (6 bases). The CDR3 is 13 residues long. The V end was cut by 5 bases, the J end by 10 bases, with 18 bases between. The V gene's germline CDR1 is DFQATT and CDR2 SNEGSKA (reference sequence). CDR3 residues: CSAPLQGNREQFF. As DNA, the CDR3 is TGCAGTGCTCCACTACAGGGAAATCGCGAGCAGTTCTTC.

In regard to this clonotype: This may be a read error, as it is one base from a much larger clone. The rearrangement joins TRBV12-3 or TRBV12-4 to TRBJ1-1, with 7 bases fitting TRBD1. This CDR3 comprises 14 residues. The CDR3 region has the DNA TGTGCCAGCACTCTTCCGGGACAGAGCACTGAAGCTCTCTTT. Translation gives CASTLPGQSTEALF.

As regards this clonotype: Being one base from a much bigger clone, this may be a read error. J is TRBJ2-7 and V is TRBV6-1, with 7 bases lining up with TRBD1. The CDR3 consists of 13 residues. Germline V gene lookup returns CDR1 MNHNS and CDR2 SASEGT. V lost 10 bases, J lost 3 bases, and 9 bases stayed unmatched. CDR3 nucleotide sequence: TGTGCCATCTTGACAGGGAACCGCTACGAGCAGTACTTC. Translating it yields CAILTGNRYEQYF.

A word on this clonotype: The junction and the germline gene differ at one end; a read error may be behind it. This chain joins TRBV4-3 and TRBJ1-1; D remains ambiguous. The CDR3 is 17 amino acids. Germline V gene sequence: CDR1 LGHNA, CDR2 YSLEER. CDR3 residues: CGSSQDVPGSSGTEAFF. In DNA form, the CDR3 reads TGTGGCAGCAGCCAAGATGTTCCGGGCAGTTCGGGCACTGAAGCTTTCTTT.

The chain couples TRBV5-1 to TRBJ1-6; no definite D call. CDR1 and CDR2 (germline): SGHRS, YFSETQ. CDR3 length equals 15 residues. Between the trimmed V and J ends, which lost 5 bases and 8 bases, there was a span of 17 bases. The CDR3 nucleotides are TGCGCCAGCAGATCTGGACCGCGTATGGATTCACCCCTCCACTTT. Amino acid sequence: CASRSGPRMDSPLHF.

This clonotype has only one observation. A much larger clone differs by one base, so this may be a read error. The rearrangement joins TRBV6-2 or TRBV6-3 to TRBJ1-1; 7 nucleotides line up with TRBD1. Trimming at V came to 11 bases and at J to 5 bases, leaving 17 bases not matched to a gene. Germline assignment: CDR1 MNHEY and CDR2 SVGEGT. The CDR3 has 15 amino acids. The CDR3 loop is CAGPTDREEKTEAFF. Written as DNA, the CDR3 is TGTGCCGGCCCCACCGACAGGGAGGAAAAGACTGAAGCTTTCTTT.

The gene calls are TRBV6-2 or TRBV6-3 and TRBJ2-1; the D gene is possibly TRBD1 (7 bases). Trimming shortened V by 2 bases and J by 9 bases, and 11 bases separated the two germline ends. Germline V lookup: CDR1 MNHEY, CDR2 SVGEGT. This CDR3 contains 13 residues. CDR3 nucleotide sequence: TGTGCCAGCAGTTACGCGGGACAGCCTGAGCAGTTCTTC. Residues: CASSYAGQPEQFF.

The rearrangement links TRBV11-2 to TRBJ2-5; 7 bases match TRBD1. Per germline, CDR1 SGHAT and CDR2 FQNNGV. Unmatched junction bases numbered 8, after V lost 6 bases and J lost 7 bases. There are 13 residues in the CDR3. The CDR3 nucleotides read TGTGCCAGCAGTTATACAGGGGAAGTGACCCAGTACTTC. Translation: CASSYTGEVTQYF.

This clonotype was recorded at least ten times. This chain joins TRBV6-5 and TRBJ2-5, with 8 bases lining up with TRBD2. Germline-derived CDR1 and CDR2 are MNHEY and SVGAGI. CDR3 length: 15 amino acids. Unmatched junction bases numbered 5, after V lost 2 bases and J lost 3 bases. CDR3 in amino acids: CASSYGRGVKETQYF. The CDR3 DNA is TGTGCCAGCAGTTACGGGCGGGGGGTTAAAGAGACCCAGTACTTC.

This chain uses TRBV29-1 with TRBJ1-1, with 7 bases lining up with TRBD1. V trimming: 7 bases; J trimming: 6 bases; junction bases outside the gene matches: 11. The CDR3 runs 13 residues. Germline-derived CDR1 and CDR2 are SQVTM and ANQGSEA. Written as DNA, the CDR3 is TGCAGCGCTGCGACAGGGCTAGCGGCTGAAGCTTTCTTT. This sequence encodes CSAATGLAAEAFF. The full variable domain, in which reference TRBV29-1 and TRBJ1-1 provide the parts outside the CDR3, is SAVISQKPSRDICQRGTSLTIQCQVDSQVTMMFWYRQQPGQSLTLIATANQGSEATYESGFVIDKFPISRPNLTFSTLTVSNMSPEDSSIYLCSAATGLAAEAFFGQGTRLTVV.

This clonotype was seen a single time. In this CDR3 the conserved last residue, phenylalanine or tryptophan, is missing, so a read error is likely. The V and J genes are TRBV11-2 and TRBJ2-3; 7 bases match TRBD2. In germline, CDR1 is SGHAT, CDR2 FQNNGV. This CDR3 has 15 residues. DNA for the CDR3: TGTGTCTGCAGCTTTTTCCTAGCGGTGGCAGATACGCAGTATTAT. Amino acid sequence: CVCSFFLAVADTQYY.

The table lists this clonotype with a few counts. Being one base from a much bigger clone, this may be a read error. This rearrangement joins TRBV4-2 to TRBJ2-3; D possibly uses TRBD1 or TRBD2 (5 bases each). CDR1 is LGHNA and CDR2 is YNFKEQ in the germline V gene. This CDR3 is 16 amino acids long. The germline V and J ends were trimmed by 1 base and 3 bases, with 14 bases remaining between them. CDR3 protein: CASSQGTGPGTDTQYF. In DNA, the CDR3 is TGTGCCAGCAGCCAAGGTACGGGACCTGGGACAGATACGCAGTATTTT.

Notes on this clonotype: Just one base apart from a much larger clone, this may be a read error. The chain uses TRBV20-1 and TRBJ1-2; D is possibly TRBD1 (6 bases). This CDR3 has 13 residues. Looked up from germline, CDR1 is DFQATT and CDR2 is SNEGSKA (reference sequence). The CDR3 DNA reads as TGCAGTGCTAGAGATACGGGGGGCTATGGCTGCACCTTC. Amino acids: CSARDTGGYGCTF.

This clonotype has at least ten counts. V usage is TRBV20-1 and J usage is TRBJ1-1, with 8 positions matching TRBD1. The germline V gene encodes CDR1 DFQATT and CDR2 SNEGSKA (reference sequence). The CDR3 covers 14 residues. V trimming: 1 base; J trimming: 1 base; junction bases outside the gene matches: 2. CDR3 nucleotide sequence: TGCAGTGCTAGAGGGACAGGGAAGAACACTGAAGCTTTCTTT. This encodes CSARGTGKNTEAFF.

A remark on this clonotype: One end of the junction does not line up with germline, which may come from a read error. The rearrangement joins TRBV5-1 to TRBJ1-1; D is unclear. The CDR3 is made up of 14 amino acids. Germline values: CDR1 SGHRS, CDR2 YFSETQ. In DNA, the CDR3 is TGCACCAGCAGCCCCCCCCAAGGCAACACTGAAGCTTTCTTT. Its protein product is CTSSPPQGNTEAFF.

Comment on this clonotype: One end of the junction is discordant with germline, which a read error may explain. The J gene is TRBJ1-6, the V gene TRBV12-3 or TRBV12-4, with 7 bases that match TRBD1. The CDR3 length is 14 residues. The CDR3 is CTSRTRQGNSPLHF. The CDR3 region has the DNA TGTACCAGCAGAACAAGACAGGGCAATTCACCCCTCCACTTT.

This clonotype was detected once. The V gene is TRBV11-2, the J gene TRBJ2-3, with TRBD2 as a possible D gene (6 bases). CDR3 size: 14 residues. Per the germline V gene, CDR1 is SGHAT and CDR2 is FQNNGV. V dropped 3 bases and J dropped 11 bases, with 18 bases sitting between them. CDR3 loop: CASSFLTGDVRQYF. CDR3 nucleotides: TGTGCCAGCAGCTTTTTAACGGGGGACGTTCGGCAGTATTTT.

V is TRBV14 and J is TRBJ2-6; D gene unclear. The CDR3 spans 15 residues. V was pared by 1 base and J by 1 base, with 5 bases between. From germline, CDR1 is SGHDN and CDR2 FVKESK. CDR3 nucleotide sequence: TGTGCCAGCAGCCAAGTACGGTCTGGGGCCAACGTCCTGACTTTC. Amino acids: CASSQVRSGANVLTF.